This T cell receptor beta chain was found in a study of T-cell reconstitution after alpha-beta-depleted transplantation in children. Overall study findings and caveats: About two months after transplant, alpha-beta T cells reportedly came from several hundred expanded graft clones. Newly made T cells mostly supplied T-cell counts and diversity one year after transplant. Elevated TCRbeta diversity at day 60 was traced, in some patients, to surviving recipient T cells and thymic progenitors.

Looked up from germline, CDR1 is MNHEY and CDR2 is SVGAGI. This CDR3 is built from 14 residues. V lost 2 bases, J lost 6 bases, and 10 bases lay in between. The library targeted TCRbeta and was prepared with unique molecular identifiers. TCRdb reprocessed the PCR reads via MiXCR and lists one record per CDR3 protein. This sample yields about 470,000 distinct CDR3 sequences, of which roughly two fifths are seen a single time; approximately 25% belongs to the top ten. A note on this clonotype: The antigen is undetermined.

V and J are TRBV6-5 and TRBJ2-2; D not resolved. The receptor was derived from a girl aged 2-10 years with aplastic anemia, due to receive a stem cell transplant. This material consisted of PBMCs, taken before TCRalphabeta/CD19-depleted stem cell transplant. The CDR3 region has the DNA TGTGCCAGCAGTTACGACCCCCCTTCCGGGGAGCTGTTTTTT. Translating it yields CASSYDPPSGELFF.